A selection of T cell receptor beta chains follows, all from one sample in a study of cytomegalovirus exposure and HLA in healthy donors. Measured with immunoSEQ multiplex PCR; TCRdb has only the in-frame clones, and not every one. The sample lists about 170,000 clones, 73% occurring once. The sample taken for sequencing was PBMCs. Receptor source: a woman aged 18-30 years in good health and CMV-seropositive. Each CDR3 is given with its conserved first and last residue. Fields, in order: V gene, clone size, J gene, D gene, CDR3 protein, CDR3 DNA. The D gene is left open where the match is weak. Rows give clone size only sometimes, using once, few, many, or a class for an expanded clone.

v_gene: TRBV18
abundance: .
j_gene: TRBJ1-2
d_gene: TRBD1
CDR3aa: CASSPLDRDHGYTF
CDR3nt: TGTGCCAGCTCACCGTTAGACAGGGACCATGGCTACACCTTC

v_gene: TRBV10-3
abundance: .
j_gene: TRBJ2-5
d_gene: .
CDR3aa: CAISTSSTGSGETQYF
CDR3nt: TGTGCCATCAGTACCTCCTCGACAGGTTCGGGGGAGACCCAGTACTTC

v_gene: TRBV28
abundance: .
j_gene: TRBJ2-6
d_gene: .
CDR3aa: CASSSRKFPSGANVLTF
CDR3nt: TGTGCCAGCAGTTCAAGGAAGTTTCCTAGTGGGGCCAACGTCCTGACTTTC

v_gene: TRBV4-1
abundance: .
j_gene: TRBJ2-1
d_gene: .
CDR3aa: CASSRTGEGEQFF
CDR3nt: TGCGCCAGCAGCCGAACGGGTGAGGGTGAGCAGTTCTTC

v_gene: TRBV14
abundance: .
j_gene: TRBJ2-7
d_gene: .
CDR3aa: CASSQARDGGIYEQYF
CDR3nt: TGTGCCAGCAGCCAAGCCCGGGACGGAGGGATCTACGAGCAGTACTTC

v_gene: TRBV5-4
abundance: once
j_gene: TRBJ2-2
d_gene: .
CDR3aa: CASSLYTGELFF
CDR3nt: TGTGCCAGCAGTCTCTACACCGGGGAGCTGTTTTTT

v_gene: TRBV19
abundance: .
j_gene: TRBJ2-6
d_gene: TRBD1
CDR3aa: CASSTLQGQYSGANVLTF
CDR3nt: TGTGCCAGTAGTACATTACAGGGGCAATACTCTGGGGCCAACGTCCTGACTTTC

v_gene: TRBV2
abundance: few
j_gene: TRBJ1-6
d_gene: TRBD1
CDR3aa: CASSPGTGTPLHF
CDR3nt: TGTGCCAGCAGTCCCGGGACAGGGACACCCCTCCACTTT

v_gene: TRBV5-6
abundance: .
j_gene: TRBJ1-5
d_gene: TRBD1
CDR3aa: CASSFGTGGQPQHF
CDR3nt: TGTGCCAGCAGCTTCGGGACAGGGGGTCAGCCCCAGCATTTT

v_gene: TRBV7-9
abundance: .
j_gene: TRBJ1-2
d_gene: TRBD1
CDR3aa: CASSSGTGVNYGYTF
CDR3nt: TGTGCCAGCAGCTCAGGAACAGGGGTTAACTATGGCTACACCTTC

v_gene: TRBV15
abundance: .
j_gene: TRBJ2-1
d_gene: TRBD1
CDR3aa: CATTHTGQSSYNEQFF
CDR3nt: TGTGCCACCACGCACACGGGACAGAGCTCCTACAATGAGCAGTTCTTC

v_gene: TRBV9
abundance: .
j_gene: TRBJ2-7
d_gene: TRBD1
CDR3aa: CASSRTGGSSYEQYF
CDR3nt: TGTGCCAGCAGCCGAACAGGGGGCTCCTCCTACGAGCAGTACTTC

v_gene: TRBV4-2
abundance: .
j_gene: TRBJ2-1
d_gene: .
CDR3aa: CASSQAGTNEQFF
CDR3nt: TGTGCCAGCAGCCAAGCGGGGACTAATGAGCAGTTCTTC

v_gene: TRBV27
abundance: .
j_gene: TRBJ2-3
d_gene: TRBD1
CDR3aa: CASSRTGEIRDTQYF
CDR3nt: TGTGCCAGCAGTCGGACAGGGGAGATCCGTGATACGCAGTATTTT

v_gene: TRBV7-7
abundance: .
j_gene: TRBJ1-1
d_gene: .
CDR3aa: CASTLEGRASTDIFYEAFF
CDR3nt: TGTGCTAGCACCCTCGAAGGCCGTGCGAGCACCGACATCTTTTATGAAGCTTTCTTT

v_gene: TRBV4-3
abundance: .
j_gene: TRBJ2-1
d_gene: .
CDR3aa: CASGGISYNEQFF
CDR3nt: TGCGCCAGTGGGGGGATTTCCTACAATGAGCAGTTCTTC

v_gene: TRBV5-1
abundance: .
j_gene: TRBJ2-2
d_gene: .
CDR3aa: CASSLQGGGELFF
CDR3nt: TGCGCCAGCAGCTTGCAGGGAGGCGGGGAGCTGTTTTTT

v_gene: TRBV30
abundance: .
j_gene: TRBJ1-1
d_gene: .
CDR3aa: CAWSVRQEVKNTEAFF
CDR3nt: TGTGCCTGGAGTGTACGGCAGGAGGTTAAGAACACTGAAGCTTTCTTT

v_gene: TRBV29-1
abundance: few
j_gene: TRBJ2-6
d_gene: TRBD1
CDR3aa: CSVLIGRQGGPGANVLTF
CDR3nt: TGCAGCGTCCTAATCGGGCGACAGGGGGGACCTGGGGCCAACGTCCTGACTTTT

v_gene: TRBV11-2
abundance: .
j_gene: TRBJ2-2
d_gene: TRBD1
CDR3aa: CASSLRGGQRGELFF
CDR3nt: TGTGCCAGCAGCTTACGAGGGGGCCAGAGGGGGGAGCTGTTTTTT

v_gene: TRBV5-1
abundance: .
j_gene: TRBJ1-2
d_gene: .
CDR3aa: CAGSLAREGDLGYTF
CDR3nt: TGCGCCGGCAGCTTGGCCAGGGAGGGGGATCTGGGCTACACCTTC

v_gene: TRBV27
abundance: .
j_gene: TRBJ2-5
d_gene: .
CDR3aa: CASSLSDGLQETQYF
CDR3nt: TGTGCCAGCAGTTTATCTGACGGACTCCAAGAGACCCAGTACTTC

v_gene: TRBV27
abundance: .
j_gene: TRBJ2-7
d_gene: .
CDR3aa: CASSPPGIGYEQYF
CDR3nt: TGTGCCAGCAGTCCCCCCGGGATTGGCTACGAGCAGTACTTC

v_gene: TRBV5-4
abundance: .
j_gene: TRBJ1-3
d_gene: .
CDR3aa: CASSSGQSSGNTIYF
CDR3nt: TGTGCCAGCAGCTCGGGACAAAGCTCTGGAAACACCATATATTTT

v_gene: TRBV30
abundance: .
j_gene: TRBJ1-2
d_gene: .
CDR3aa: CAWSAEQGPGYTF
CDR3nt: TGTGCCTGGAGTGCAGAGCAGGGCCCTGGCTACACCTTC

v_gene: TRBV10-3
abundance: .
j_gene: TRBJ1-3
d_gene: .
CDR3aa: CAINAPRGGEGNTIYF
CDR3nt: TGTGCCATCAACGCACCTAGGGGGGGAGAAGGAAACACCATATATTTT

v_gene: TRBV30
abundance: .
j_gene: TRBJ1-4
d_gene: .
CDR3aa: CAWSHRIRGPAEKLFF
CDR3nt: TGTGCCTGGAGCCATAGAATAAGGGGCCCAGCTGAAAAACTGTTTTTT

v_gene: TRBV27
abundance: .
j_gene: TRBJ2-4
d_gene: TRBD1
CDR3aa: CASRPRDRANIQYF
CDR3nt: TGTGCCAGCAGGCCTCGGGACAGGGCAAACATTCAGTACTTC

v_gene: TRBV6-6
abundance: .
j_gene: TRBJ1-2
d_gene: TRBD1
CDR3aa: CASSTPQGSGYTF
CDR3nt: TGTGCCAGCAGTACTCCACAGGGGTCTGGCTACACCTTC

v_gene: TRBV15
abundance: few
j_gene: TRBJ2-7
d_gene: .
CDR3aa: CATSRDRTVPREQYF
CDR3nt: TGTGCCACCAGCAGAGATCGAACAGTCCCCCGGGAGCAGTACTTC

v_gene: TRBV30
abundance: .
j_gene: TRBJ1-1
d_gene: .
CDR3aa: CAWSVRGNTEAFF
CDR3nt: TGTGCCTGGAGTGTAAGGGGGAACACTGAAGCTTTCTTT

v_gene: TRBV7-9
abundance: few
j_gene: TRBJ2-3
d_gene: .
CDR3aa: CASSLVSGRGTDTQYF
CDR3nt: TGTGCCAGCAGCTTAGTCTCCGGGCGAGGGACAGATACGCAGTATTTT

v_gene: TRBV7-9
abundance: .
j_gene: TRBJ1-5
d_gene: .
CDR3aa: CASSLVDNPGQPQHF
CDR3nt: TGTGCCAGCAGCTTAGTGGACAATCCTGGTCAGCCCCAGCATTTT

v_gene: TRBV12-5
abundance: few
j_gene: TRBJ2-1
d_gene: .
CDR3aa: CASGLEIRGGENNEQFF
CDR3nt: TGTGCTAGTGGTTTGGAGATCAGGGGAGGGGAAAATAATGAGCAGTTCTTC

v_gene: TRBV6-6
abundance: .
j_gene: TRBJ2-5
d_gene: .
CDR3aa: CASSSAVGLGETQYF
CDR3nt: TGTGCCAGCAGTTCCGCCGTCGGCCTCGGGGAGACCCAGTACTTC

v_gene: TRBV14
abundance: once
j_gene: TRBJ1-6
d_gene: .
CDR3aa: CASSQDPGRYSPLHF
CDR3nt: TGTGCCAGCAGCCAAGATCCAGGGCGGTATTCACCCCTCCACTTT

v_gene: TRBV10-2
abundance: .
j_gene: TRBJ1-3
d_gene: TRBD1
CDR3aa: CASTLTGAGNTIYF
CDR3nt: TGCGCCAGCACCCTAACAGGGGCTGGAAACACCATATATTTT

v_gene: TRBV6-5
abundance: .
j_gene: TRBJ1-6
d_gene: .
CDR3aa: CASSYLDRYSPLHF
CDR3nt: TGTGCCAGCAGTTACCTGGACAGATATTCACCCCTCCACTTT

v_gene: TRBV5-4
abundance: .
j_gene: TRBJ2-7
d_gene: .
CDR3aa: CASSANSYSEQYF
CDR3nt: TGTGCCAGCAGCGCAAACAGTTACTCCGAGCAGTACTTC

v_gene: TRBV29-1
abundance: .
j_gene: TRBJ1-1
d_gene: .
CDR3aa: CSVGRTVLNTEAFF
CDR3nt: TGCAGCGTTGGACGGACAGTCCTGAACACTGAAGCTTTCTTT

v_gene: TRBV6-1
abundance: .
j_gene: TRBJ1-2
d_gene: TRBD1
CDR3aa: CASGDSPYGYTF
CDR3nt: TGTGCCAGCGGGGACAGCCCCTATGGCTACACCTTC

v_gene: TRBV18
abundance: .
j_gene: TRBJ1-3
d_gene: .
CDR3aa: CASSPDIKSSGNTIYF
CDR3nt: TGTGCCAGCTCACCAGATATCAAATCGAGTGGAAACACCATATATTTT

v_gene: TRBV6-5
abundance: .
j_gene: TRBJ2-7
d_gene: TRBD1
CDR3aa: CASSAGGNSYEQYF
CDR3nt: TGTGCCAGCAGCGCAGGGGGTAACTCCTACGAGCAGTACTTC

v_gene: TRBV19
abundance: .
j_gene: TRBJ1-5
d_gene: .
CDR3aa: CASSINDQPQHF
CDR3nt: TGTGCCAGTAGTATTAATGATCAGCCCCAGCATTTT

v_gene: TRBV7-8
abundance: .
j_gene: TRBJ1-1
d_gene: .
CDR3aa: CASSPPSGTEAFF
CDR3nt: TGTGCCAGCAGCCCACCATCGGGCACTGAAGCTTTCTTT

v_gene: TRBV6-1
abundance: .
j_gene: TRBJ2-1
d_gene: .
CDR3aa: CASRSDFYNEQFF
CDR3nt: TGTGCCAGCAGGTCGGACTTTTACAATGAGCAGTTCTTC

v_gene: TRBV9
abundance: .
j_gene: TRBJ2-3
d_gene: .
CDR3aa: CASSVDGGDTQYF
CDR3nt: TGTGCCAGCAGCGTAGACGGGGGAGATACGCAGTATTTT

v_gene: TRBV9
abundance: .
j_gene: TRBJ1-5
d_gene: .
CDR3aa: CASSEWGEEDQPQHF
CDR3nt: TGTGCCAGCAGCGAGTGGGGGGAAGAGGATCAGCCCCAGCATTTT

v_gene: TRBV15
abundance: .
j_gene: TRBJ2-1
d_gene: TRBD2
CDR3aa: CATSRDLRLAGASSYNEQFF
CDR3nt: TGTGCCACCAGCAGAGATCTTAGGCTAGCGGGGGCAAGCTCCTACAATGAGCAGTTCTTC

v_gene: TRBV4-3
abundance: medium-sized
j_gene: TRBJ2-7
d_gene: TRBD1
CDR3aa: CASSQGTGGTYEQYF
CDR3nt: TGCGCCAGCAGCCAAGGGACAGGGGGTACCTACGAGCAGTACTTC

v_gene: TRBV5-1
abundance: .
j_gene: TRBJ2-2
d_gene: TRBD1
CDR3aa: CASSLWGSTTGSGELFF
CDR3nt: TGCGCCAGCAGCTTGTGGGGGTCTACGACAGGGTCCGGGGAGCTGTTTTTT

v_gene: TRBV12-5
abundance: .
j_gene: TRBJ2-1
d_gene: TRBD2
CDR3aa: CASGPTPGTRGRNEQFF
CDR3nt: TGTGCTAGTGGCCCTACCCCCGGGACTAGAGGACGGAATGAGCAGTTCTTC

v_gene: TRBV13
abundance: .
j_gene: TRBJ1-2
d_gene: TRBD1
CDR3aa: CASSDTGERDYGYTF
CDR3nt: TGTGCCAGCAGCGATACAGGGGAAAGAGACTATGGCTACACCTTC

v_gene: TRBV5-4
abundance: .
j_gene: TRBJ2-7
d_gene: TRBD2
CDR3aa: CASSLGLAKTYEQYF
CDR3nt: TGTGCCAGCAGCCTCGGACTAGCGAAGACCTACGAGCAGTACTTC